This TCR beta chain was recorded in a study of response to subunit inactivated influenza vaccine. In the case of this clonotype: Its antigen remains unidentified.

TCRdb called the RT-PCR reads again in MiXCR, with one record for every CDR3 protein. The sample gives around 750,000 distinct CDR3 sequences, 21% of which show up once; roughly a tenth is in the top ten. Study-wide results and limits: There was a suggestion from the authors that each seasonal influenza vaccination recruits few new T cells.

The specimen comprised PBMCs from blood, sampled more than 4 days after vaccination. The TCR was taken from a man aged 50-59 years who received an inactivated influenza vaccine.

The CDR3 spells CATSDSRGGEESPLHF. The CDR3 coding sequence is TGTGCCACCAGTGATTCGAGAGGTGGCGAGGAATCACCCCTCCACTTT. This chain uses TRBV24-1 with TRBJ1-6; no clear D gene. The V end lost 2 bases, the J end lost 10 bases, and 17 bases lay between the germline ends. Germline assignment: CDR1 KGHDR and CDR2 SFDVKD. The CDR3 runs 16 residues.